A single sample gave rise to the 6 T cell receptor beta chains below, sequenced in a study of regulatory T cells in long-lasting Graves disease. Researchers made TCR beta libraries by using iRepertoire HTBI primers and running Arm-PCR on CDR3 regions. TCRdb redid the calling of the multiplex PCR reads with MiXCR, one entry per CDR3 protein. The data hold around 420,000 distinct CDR3 sequences, with over 12% observed a single time. This sample's time point: newly diagnosed GD, antithyroid drugs for less than 3 months. PBMC RNA was the source of the TCR library. The sample also formed part of further work on T cells in Graves' hyperthyroidism and ophthalmopathy.

The source was peripheral blood mononuclear cells (PBMCs), collected at new diagnosis, from a patient treated with antithyroid drugs. The receptors shown here come from a middle-aged woman with Graves disease.

The chain carries TRBV20-1 and TRBJ2-5; no firm D call. The V end was cut by 2 bases, the J end by 0 bases, with 7 bases between. CDR1 DFQATT and CDR2 SNEGSKA come from the germline V gene (reference sequence). The CDR3 has 13 residues. The CDR3 sequence: CSARRENQETQYF. The CDR3 bases are TGCAGTGCTAGACGAGAAAACCAAGAGACCCAGTACTTC.

V is TRBV6-1 and J is TRBJ2-2, with D unresolved. The V and J ends lost 1 base and 5 bases respectively, with 17 bases between them. The CDR3 spans 17 residues. The germline CDR1 and CDR2 sequences are MNHNS and SASEGT. The CDR3 sequence is CASSEGPHIRRTGELFF. The DNA of the CDR3 is TGTGCCAGCAGTGAAGGGCCCCACATCCGTCGGACCGGGGAGCTGTTTTTT.

The table lists this clonotype with many counts. This sequence joins TRBV28 and TRBJ2-2; tentative D call: TRBD1 (6 bases). The CDR3 is 17 amino acids. CDR1 is MDHEN, CDR2 SYDVKM, per germline. Between the trimmed V and J ends, which lost 6 bases and 2 bases, there was a span of 19 bases. The CDR3 reads CASSRGKRFGNTGELFF. DNA of the CDR3: TGTGCCAGCAGCAGGGGAAAGCGGTTCGGTAACACCGGGGAGCTGTTTTTT. The whole variable domain, remainder taken from reference TRBV28 and TRBJ2-2, is DVKVTQSSRYLVKRTGEKVFLECVQDMDHENMFWYRQDPGLGLRLIYFSYDVKMKEKGDIPEGYSVSREKKERFSLILESASTNQTSMYLCASSRGKRFGNTGELFFGEGSRLTVL.

This clonotype was counted many times. The chain has TRBV28 and TRBJ2-7; 7 positions agree with TRBD1. Germline CDR1 is MDHEN and CDR2 is SYDVKM. Unmatched junction bases numbered 6, after V lost 9 bases and J lost 4 bases. This CDR3 comprises 12 residues. In DNA form, the CDR3 reads TGTGCCAGTTCCCAGGGGGTGTACGAGCAGTACTTC. This encodes CASSQGVYEQYF.

This chain links TRBV7-3 with TRBJ2-2; a weak D match, TRBD2 (6 bases). Between the trimmed V and J ends, which lost 2 bases and 5 bases, there was a span of 15 bases. Germline V gene data show CDR1 as SGHTA and CDR2 as FQGTGA. There are 16 residues in the CDR3. CDR3 in DNA: TGTGCCAGCAGCTTAGGTGGAGGGCCTCTTACCGGGGAGCTGTTTTTT. This gives the protein CASSLGGGPLTGELFF.

This clonotype came up many times. This sequence joins TRBV10-2 and TRBJ2-7; 8 bases map to TRBD1. V lost 2 bases, J lost 7 bases, and 7 bases stayed unmatched. Germline assignment: CDR1 WSHSY and CDR2 SAAADI. This CDR3 comprises 14 residues. The CDR3 loop reads CASSERSTGDEQYF. The CDR3 region has the DNA TGCGCCAGCAGTGAGCGATCGACAGGGGATGAGCAGTACTTC.